This T cell receptor (beta chain) originates from a study of cytomegalovirus exposure and HLA in healthy donors. The wider study: Roughly 180 million T cells yielded around 120 million unique TCR beta sequences in earlier analysis. The study, taken as a whole, reports: A later analysis found that most CMV-associated TCR beta chains appeared HLA-restricted. Later genetic work tied a missense DCLRE1C variant to beta-chain V and J trimming.

This clone was seen a handful of times. As yet, its antigen is unknown. The PCR ran on 60 Vbeta and 13 Jbeta primers. Per the original methods: An analysis that came later counted 80 million or so unique TCR beta chains, around 12 million shared. Here immunoSEQ multiplex PCR was the method, and the copy in TCRdb shows in-frame clones only, minus some. From that table come the V and J calls and clone size; the DNA was used to work out D and trimming. The sample has 85,000 to 95,000 clones, around 8% seen once. Trimming left V 4 bases short and J 8 bases short, with 11 bases between. The CDR3 covers 12 residues. The V gene's germline CDR1 is KGHSH and CDR2 LQKENI.

Sequences were obtained from PBMCs. This chain links TRBV18 with TRBJ1-2; D remains ambiguous. The sequence was collected from a man in his fifties or sixties in good health and CMV-seronegative. CDR3 loop: CASSLAESGYTF. In DNA form, the CDR3 reads TGTGCCAGCTCACTTGCCGAGAGCGGCTACACCTTC.